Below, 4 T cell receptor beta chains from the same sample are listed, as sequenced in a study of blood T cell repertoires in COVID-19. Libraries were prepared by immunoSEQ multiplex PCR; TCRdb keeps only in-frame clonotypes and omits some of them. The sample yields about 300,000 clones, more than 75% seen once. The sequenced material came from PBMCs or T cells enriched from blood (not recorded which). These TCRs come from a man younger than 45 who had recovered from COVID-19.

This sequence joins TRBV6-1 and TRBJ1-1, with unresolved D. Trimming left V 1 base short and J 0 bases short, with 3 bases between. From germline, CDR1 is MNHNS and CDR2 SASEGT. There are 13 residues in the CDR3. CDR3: CASSEDMNTEAFF. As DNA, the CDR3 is TGTGCCAGCAGTGAAGACATGAACACTGAAGCTTTCTTT.

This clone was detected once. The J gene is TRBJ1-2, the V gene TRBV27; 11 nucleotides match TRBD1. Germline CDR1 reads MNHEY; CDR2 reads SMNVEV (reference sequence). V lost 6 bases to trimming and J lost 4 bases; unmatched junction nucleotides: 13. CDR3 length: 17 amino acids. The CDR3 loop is CASSPSDRGPLGYGYTF. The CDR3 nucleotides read TGTGCCAGCAGCCCGTCGGACAGGGGGCCGCTAGGCTATGGCTACACCTTC.

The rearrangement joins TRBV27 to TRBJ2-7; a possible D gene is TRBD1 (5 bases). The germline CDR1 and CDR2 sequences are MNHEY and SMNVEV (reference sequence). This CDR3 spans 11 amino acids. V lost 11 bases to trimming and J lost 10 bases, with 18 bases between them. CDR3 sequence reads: CACRQGNPQYF. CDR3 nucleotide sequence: TGTGCCTGCCGGCAGGGAAATCCCCAGTACTTC.

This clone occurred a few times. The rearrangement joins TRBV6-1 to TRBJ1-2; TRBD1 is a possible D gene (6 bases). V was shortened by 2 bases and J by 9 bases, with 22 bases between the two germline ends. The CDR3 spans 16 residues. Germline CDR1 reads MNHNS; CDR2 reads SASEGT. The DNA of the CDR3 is TGTGCCAGCAGTGAATCTTCCCTTGCGGGGGCCAGCAGCTACACCTTC. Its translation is CASSESSLAGASSYTF.